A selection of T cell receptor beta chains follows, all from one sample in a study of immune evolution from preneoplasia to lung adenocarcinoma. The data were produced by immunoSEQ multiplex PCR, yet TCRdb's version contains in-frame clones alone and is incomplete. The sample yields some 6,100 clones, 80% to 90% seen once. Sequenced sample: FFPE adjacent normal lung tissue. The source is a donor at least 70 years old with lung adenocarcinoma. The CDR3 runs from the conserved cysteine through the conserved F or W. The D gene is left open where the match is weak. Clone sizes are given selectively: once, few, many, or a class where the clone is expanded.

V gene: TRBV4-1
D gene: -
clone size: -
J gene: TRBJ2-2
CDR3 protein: CASSQVGSEPTRPGELFF
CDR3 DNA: TGCGCCAGCAGCCAAGTGGGCAGCGAACCGACTAGACCCGGGGAGCTGTTTTTT

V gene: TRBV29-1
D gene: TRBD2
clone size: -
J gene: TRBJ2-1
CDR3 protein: CSAREGTYNEQFF
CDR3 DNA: TGCAGCGCCCGGGAGGGAACTTACAATGAGCAGTTCTTC

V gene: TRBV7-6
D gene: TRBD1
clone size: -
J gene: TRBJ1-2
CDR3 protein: CASSLMTGQGAYSPYGYTF
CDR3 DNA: TGTGCCAGCAGCTTAATGACGGGACAGGGGGCGTACTCCCCCTATGGCTACACCTTC

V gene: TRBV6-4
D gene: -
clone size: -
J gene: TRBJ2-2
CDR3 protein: CASSAQEDTGELFF
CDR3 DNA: TGTGCCAGCAGTGCGCAGGAAGATACCGGGGAGCTGTTTTTT

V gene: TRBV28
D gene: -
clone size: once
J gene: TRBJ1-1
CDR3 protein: CASTLRDTEAFF
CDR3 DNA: TGTGCCAGCACTCTGAGGGACACTGAAGCTTTCTTT

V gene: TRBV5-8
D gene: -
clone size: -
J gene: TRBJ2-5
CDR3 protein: CASSPWGQETQYF
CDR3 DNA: TGTGCCAGCAGCCCGTGGGGGCAAGAGACCCAGTACTTC

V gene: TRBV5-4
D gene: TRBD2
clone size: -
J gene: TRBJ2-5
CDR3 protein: CASSSGLAVGWETQYF
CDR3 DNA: TGTGCCAGCAGCTCGGGGCTAGCGGTTGGTTGGGAGACCCAGTACTTC

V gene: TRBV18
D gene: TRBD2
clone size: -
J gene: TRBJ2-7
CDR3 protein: CASSPVSGRALLDYEQYF
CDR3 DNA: TGTGCCAGCTCCCCAGTGAGCGGGAGGGCCCTCCTCGACTACGAGCAGTACTTC

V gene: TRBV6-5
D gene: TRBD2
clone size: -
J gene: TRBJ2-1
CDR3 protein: CASSQGTSGIREQFF
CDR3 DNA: TGTGCCAGCAGTCAGGGGACTAGCGGGATCCGGGAGCAGTTCTTC

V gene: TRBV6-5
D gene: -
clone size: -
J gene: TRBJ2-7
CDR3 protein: CASSLTGVGEQYF
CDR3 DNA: TGTGCCAGCAGCCTGACAGGCGTCGGGGAGCAGTACTTC

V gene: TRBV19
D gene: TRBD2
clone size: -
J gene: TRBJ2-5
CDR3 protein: CASSTERTSWETQYF
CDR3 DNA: TGTGCCAGTAGTACAGAAAGGACTAGTTGGGAGACCCAGTACTTC